This TCR beta chain was observed in a study of blood T cell repertoires in COVID-19. Seattle participants joined during active infection and were tracked over time. This CDR3 spans 13 amino acids. Germline CDR1 is PRHDT and CDR2 is FYEKMQ (reference sequence). V was clipped by 4 bases and J by 5 bases, with 9 bases between them. Methods used by the authors: Cell counts per sample came from amplifying reference gene primers. The method was immunoSEQ multiplex PCR; TCRdb's version includes in-frame clones alone and lacks a portion of them. The DNA was the basis for D and trimming; V, J and clone size are from that table. Of 200,000 or so clones in the sample, about four fifths were seen once.

The sequencing sample was made of peripheral blood. This TCR derives from a woman over 75 with COVID-19, enrolled during active disease. The chain carries TRBV13 and TRBJ2-1; no reliable D call. The CDR3 bases are TGTGCCAGCAGCTCGAGTCCGAACAATGAGCAGTTCTTC. Its protein product is CASSSSPNNEQFF.